These T cell receptor beta chains were read from a single sample in a study of shared clonotypes between healthy human individuals. Here immunoSEQ multiplex PCR was the method, and the copy in TCRdb shows in-frame clones only, minus some. The table lists roughly 170,000 clones, over 50% of them singletons, with 10% in the top ten. Sequenced sample: memory CD4+ T cells sorted from blood. All receptors derive from a man aged 25 to 45 in good health. Each CDR3 is given with its conserved first and last residue. D genes are given only for firm matches. A clone size is listed for some rows: how often the clone was seen (once, few, many), or a class if it is expanded.

d_call	v_call	j_call	clone_size	cdr3_aa	cdr3_nt
NA	TRBV5-6	TRBJ2-2	NA	CASSSRDKRYGELFF	TGTGCCAGCAGCTCCCGGGACAAACGATACGGGGAGCTGTTTTTT
NA	TRBV6-6	TRBJ1-1	NA	CASSYRTENTEAFF	TGTGCCAGCAGTTACCGGACGGAGAACACTGAAGCTTTCTTT
NA	TRBV23-1	TRBJ2-2	NA	CASRMVVGELFF	TGCGCCAGCAGAATGGTTGTCGGGGAGCTGTTTTTT
TRBD2	TRBV29-1	TRBJ2-7	many	CSVETSGVNAYEQYF	TGCAGCGTTGAGACTAGCGGGGTAAACGCCTACGAGCAGTACTTC
NA	TRBV7-2	TRBJ2-7	NA	CASSLSGIASEQYF	TGTGCCAGCAGCCTTAGTGGGATTGCGTCCGAGCAGTACTTC
NA	TRBV10-3	TRBJ2-1	NA	CAITPGVSDEQFF	TGTGCCATCACCCCAGGGGTTTCGGATGAGCAGTTCTTC
TRBD2	TRBV30	TRBJ2-7	few	CAWSRASGAGEQYF	TGTGCCTGGAGTCGGGCTAGCGGTGCCGGGGAGCAGTACTTC
TRBD1	TRBV30	TRBJ1-2	few	CAWAGGGASYGYTF	TGTGCCTGGGCCGGAGGGGGCGCGAGCTATGGCTACACCTTC
TRBD1	TRBV2	TRBJ1-2	few	CASSEGDSVGSGYTF	TGTGCCAGCAGTGAAGGGGACAGTGTTGGTTCTGGCTACACCTTC
TRBD1	TRBV29-1	TRBJ2-7	NA	CSVVYDRGGFGPYEQYF	TGCAGCGTTGTTTATGACAGGGGGGGATTCGGTCCCTACGAGCAGTACTTC
NA	TRBV14	TRBJ2-2	NA	CASSYDGWTGELFF	TGTGCCAGCAGCTACGACGGATGGACCGGGGAGCTGTTTTTT
NA	TRBV30	TRBJ1-4	few	CAWSGEVGEKLFF	TGTGCCTGGAGTGGGGAGGTGGGTGAAAAACTGTTTTTT
NA	TRBV6-5	TRBJ2-2	once	CASRFGELFF	TGTGCCAGCAGATTTGGGGAGCTGTTTTTT
TRBD1	TRBV6-6	TRBJ1-2	few	CASSYGTVDYGYTF	TGTGCCAGCAGTTACGGGACAGTAGACTATGGCTACACCTTC
NA	TRBV6-6	TRBJ2-3	NA	CASSVADTQYF	TGTGCCAGCAGTGTGGCGGATACGCAGTATTTT
TRBD1	TRBV10-3	TRBJ1-5	NA	CAIEGQGLWPQHF	TGTGCCATCGAGGGACAGGGGCTGTGGCCCCAGCATTTT
TRBD2	TRBV7-2	TRBJ2-1	many	CASSSGTSGALGEQFF	TGTGCCAGCAGCTCAGGGACTAGCGGGGCCCTGGGTGAGCAGTTCTTC
TRBD2	TRBV6-1	TRBJ2-3	NA	CASSGTSGTALDTQYF	TGTGCCAGCAGTGGGACTAGCGGCACAGCGCTTGATACGCAGTATTTT
TRBD2	TRBV19	TRBJ2-2	NA	CASRRLAGPRANTGELFF	TGTGCCAGTAGACGTCTAGCGGGTCCCCGCGCGAACACCGGGGAGCTGTTTTTT
TRBD1	TRBV28	TRBJ1-5	NA	CASSNLQGNDQPQHF	TGTGCCAGCAGTAACCTACAGGGGAATGATCAGCCCCAGCATTTT
NA	TRBV4-3	TRBJ1-4	NA	CASSQGASGDVSEKLFF	TGCGCCAGCAGCCAAGGCGCCTCAGGGGACGTAAGTGAAAAACTGTTTTTT
NA	TRBV7-6	TRBJ2-3	NA	CASSSGHLSTDTQYF	TGTGCCAGCAGCTCTGGACACCTCAGCACAGATACGCAGTATTTT
NA	TRBV7-3	TRBJ2-6	NA	CASSLMAEGSGANVLTF	TGTGCCAGCAGCTTAATGGCGGAGGGCTCTGGGGCCAACGTCCTGACTTTC
NA	TRBV28	TRBJ2-7	many	CASSLMPASREQYF	TGTGCCAGCAGTTTAATGCCCGCATCGCGTGAGCAGTACTTC
NA	TRBV7-8	TRBJ2-1	NA	CASSSTRDNEQFF	TGTGCCAGCAGCTCAACCAGAGACAATGAGCAGTTCTTC
TRBD1	TRBV7-9	TRBJ2-5	NA	CASSLGQGVFLETQYF	TGTGCCAGCAGTTTGGGACAGGGGGTCTTTTTGGAGACCCAGTACTTC
NA	TRBV2	TRBJ2-1	NA	CASSELGDYNEQFF	TGTGCCAGCAGTGAATTAGGGGACTACAATGAGCAGTTCTTC
NA	TRBV5-1	TRBJ2-3	NA	CASSLQGLRGTDTQYF	TGCGCCAGCAGCTTGCAGGGACTGCGGGGCACAGATACGCAGTATTTT
NA	TRBV5-5	TRBJ1-1	NA	CASTQGPWFNEEKAFF	TGTGCCAGCACCCAGGGGCCTTGGTTTAACGAAGAGAAAGCTTTCTTT
NA	TRBV29-1	TRBJ2-7	NA	CSARPLGGYEQYF	TGCAGCGCTCGCCCCTTGGGAGGATACGAGCAGTACTTC
NA	TRBV7-9	TRBJ1-5	many	CASSMSGNQPQHF	TGTGCCAGCAGCATGAGTGGCAATCAGCCCCAGCATTTT
NA	TRBV10-1	TRBJ2-1	many	CASSESGHPEKFF	TGCGCCAGCAGTGAGTCTGGACACCCTGAAAAGTTCTTC
NA	TRBV19	TRBJ2-7	NA	CASSKAGNSYEQYF	TGTGCCAGTAGTAAGGCAGGGAACTCCTACGAGCAGTACTTC
NA	TRBV5-1	TRBJ2-7	NA	CASSLSRGLVYEQYF	TGCGCCAGCAGCTTGTCCCGGGGTTTGGTCTACGAGCAGTACTTC
NA	TRBV29-1	TRBJ1-3	NA	CSVEAGPSGNTIYF	TGCAGCGTTGAAGCGGGGCCCTCTGGAAACACCATATATTTT
NA	TRBV2	TRBJ2-5	NA	CASSVDAETQYF	TGTGCCAGCAGTGTAGATGCAGAGACCCAGTACTTC
NA	TRBV28	TRBJ2-7	NA	CASSRRGGYEQYF	TGTGCCAGCAGTCGGAGGGGTGGATACGAGCAGTACTTC
NA	TRBV7-9	TRBJ2-7	NA	CASSRYLEEYF	TGTGCCAGCAGCCGTTATTTGGAGGAGTACTTC
NA	TRBV6-1	TRBJ2-7	NA	CASSDSGTFLGRYEQYF	TGTGCCAGCAGTGATTCTGGTACGTTCCTCGGACGGTACGAGCAGTACTTC
NA	TRBV27	TRBJ2-1	NA	CASRPKLRDSRAYNEQFF	TGTGCCAGCAGGCCGAAGTTGCGGGATAGTAGGGCCTACAATGAGCAGTTCTTC
NA	TRBV28	TRBJ2-5	NA	CASSLVRAGQETQYF	TGTGCCAGCAGTTTAGTCCGGGCAGGGCAAGAGACCCAGTACTTC
NA	TRBV14	TRBJ2-3	NA	CASSQTGNPSTDTQYF	TGTGCCAGCAGCCAAACCGGGAACCCTAGCACAGATACGCAGTATTTT
NA	TRBV2	TRBJ2-4	few	CASSNRGILDIQYF	TGTGCCAGCAGTAATAGAGGTATTCTAGACATTCAGTACTTC
NA	TRBV5-1	TRBJ2-5	NA	CASSSCHVFCQETQYF	TGCGCCAGCAGCTCATGTCACGTGTTTTGCCAAGAGACCCAGTACTTC